This T cell receptor (beta chain) was captured by sequencing in a study of long-term antiretroviral therapy in people with HIV. Study outcomes and limitations: Pre-ART clonal expansions dominated every time point's repertoire.

Germline CDR1 is LNHDA and CDR2 is SQIVND (reference sequence). The CDR3 totals 13 residues. Trimming shortened V by 3 bases and J by 5 bases, and 8 bases separated the two germline ends. The assay, immunoSEQ v3.0, was run at survey level. Sequenced by immunoSEQ multiplex PCR; TCRdb stores in-frame clones only, minus some. This table has 20,000 to 30,000 clones, roughly 78% appearing once. This clone appeared a few times. Its antigen is not identified. The sequence derives from a woman aged 40 to 50 with HIV. Sequencing was performed on unsorted PBMCs, taken 1.2 years after starting antiretroviral therapy. V gene TRBV19 combines with J gene TRBJ1-5; no reliable D call. In nucleotides, the CDR3 is TGTGCCAGTAGTATCTTTAGTGATCAGCCCCAGCATTTT. Residues: CASSIFSDQPQHF.